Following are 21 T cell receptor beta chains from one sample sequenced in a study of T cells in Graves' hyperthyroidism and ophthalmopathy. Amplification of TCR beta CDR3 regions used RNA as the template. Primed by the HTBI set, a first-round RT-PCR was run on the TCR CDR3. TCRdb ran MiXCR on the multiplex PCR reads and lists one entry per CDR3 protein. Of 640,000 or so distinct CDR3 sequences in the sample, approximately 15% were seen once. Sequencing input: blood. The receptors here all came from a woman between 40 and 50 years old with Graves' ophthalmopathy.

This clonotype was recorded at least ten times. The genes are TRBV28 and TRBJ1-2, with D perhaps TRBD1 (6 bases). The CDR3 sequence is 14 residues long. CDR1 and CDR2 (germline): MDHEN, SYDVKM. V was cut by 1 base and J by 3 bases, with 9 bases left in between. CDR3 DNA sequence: TGTGCCAGCAGTTTATACGGGGGCGACTATGGCTACACCTTC. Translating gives CASSLYGGDYGYTF.

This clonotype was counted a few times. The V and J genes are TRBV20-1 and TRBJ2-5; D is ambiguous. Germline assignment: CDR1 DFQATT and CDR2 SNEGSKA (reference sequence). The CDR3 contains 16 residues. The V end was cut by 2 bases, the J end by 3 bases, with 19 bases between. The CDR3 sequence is CSARRRRPRIEETQYF. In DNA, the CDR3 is TGCAGTGCTAGACGCCGTCGGCCCAGGATAGAAGAGACCCAGTACTTC.

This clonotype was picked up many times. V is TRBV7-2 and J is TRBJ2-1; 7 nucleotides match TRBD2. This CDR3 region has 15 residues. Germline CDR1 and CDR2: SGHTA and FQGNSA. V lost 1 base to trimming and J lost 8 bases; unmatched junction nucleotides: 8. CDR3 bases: TGTGCCAGCAGCTTAGGGGCGGGAGACGGAGATGAGCAGTTCTTC. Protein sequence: CASSLGAGDGDEQFF.

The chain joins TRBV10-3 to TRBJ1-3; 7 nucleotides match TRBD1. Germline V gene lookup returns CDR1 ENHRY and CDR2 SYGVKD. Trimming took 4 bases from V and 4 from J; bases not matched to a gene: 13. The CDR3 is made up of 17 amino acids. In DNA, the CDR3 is TGTGCCATCAGTGCCCGGGACAGTTCTCTGGAGGGAAACACCATATATTTT. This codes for CAISARDSSLEGNTIYF.

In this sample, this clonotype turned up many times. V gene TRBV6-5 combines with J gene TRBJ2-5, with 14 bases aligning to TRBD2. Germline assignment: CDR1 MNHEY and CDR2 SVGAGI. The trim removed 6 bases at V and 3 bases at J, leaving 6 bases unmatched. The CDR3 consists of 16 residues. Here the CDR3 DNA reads TGTGCCAGCAGCCCCCTGACTAGCGGGAGGGAAGAGACCCAGTACTTC. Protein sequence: CASSPLTSGREETQYF.

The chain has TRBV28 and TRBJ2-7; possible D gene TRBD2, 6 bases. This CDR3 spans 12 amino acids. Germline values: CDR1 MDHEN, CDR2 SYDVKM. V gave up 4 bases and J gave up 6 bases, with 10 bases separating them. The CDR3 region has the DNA TGTGCCAGCAGTTATGGCGGGATCGAGCAGTACTTC. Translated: CASSYGGIEQYF. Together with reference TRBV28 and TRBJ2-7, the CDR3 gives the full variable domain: DVKVTQSSRYLVKRTGEKVFLECVQDMDHENMFWYRQDPGLGLRLIYFSYDVKMKEKGDIPEGYSVSREKKERFSLILESASTNQTSMYLCASSYGGIEQYFGPGTRLTVT.

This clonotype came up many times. The CDR3 coding sequence is TGTGCCAGCAGTGAAGCGGCCATATCCTACGAGCAGTACTTC. It codes for CASSEAAISYEQYF. The gene calls are TRBV2 and TRBJ2-7; D is undetermined. This CDR3 contains 14 residues. The V end was cut by 0 bases, the J end by 1 base, with 7 bases between. Per germline, CDR1 SNHLY and CDR2 FYNNEI.

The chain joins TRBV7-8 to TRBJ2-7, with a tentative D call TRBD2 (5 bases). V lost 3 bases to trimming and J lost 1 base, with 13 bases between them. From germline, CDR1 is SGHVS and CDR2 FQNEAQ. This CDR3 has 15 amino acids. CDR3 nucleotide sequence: TGTGCCAGCAGCTTGGGAGCGGCGACTTCCTACGAGCAGTACTTC. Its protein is CASSLGAATSYEQYF. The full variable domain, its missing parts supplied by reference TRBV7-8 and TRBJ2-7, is GAGVSQSPRYKVAKRGQDVALRCDPISGHVSLFWYQQALGQGPEFLTYFQNEAQLDKSGLPSDRFFAERPEGSVSTLKIQRTQQEDSAVYLCASSLGAATSYEQYFGPGTRLTVT.

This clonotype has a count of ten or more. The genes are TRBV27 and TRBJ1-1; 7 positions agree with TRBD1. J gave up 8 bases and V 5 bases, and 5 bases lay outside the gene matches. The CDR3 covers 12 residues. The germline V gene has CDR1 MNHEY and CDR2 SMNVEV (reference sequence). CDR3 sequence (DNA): TGTGCCAGCAGTCGCCTGACAGGGGAAGCTTTCTTT. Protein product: CASSRLTGEAFF.

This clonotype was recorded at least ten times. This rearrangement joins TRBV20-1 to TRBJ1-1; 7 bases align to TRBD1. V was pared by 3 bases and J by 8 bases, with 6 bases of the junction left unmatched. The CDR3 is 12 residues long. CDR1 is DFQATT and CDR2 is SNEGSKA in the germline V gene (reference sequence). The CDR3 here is CSARDVQGEAFF. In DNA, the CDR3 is TGCAGTGCTAGGGATGTACAGGGGGAAGCTTTCTTT.

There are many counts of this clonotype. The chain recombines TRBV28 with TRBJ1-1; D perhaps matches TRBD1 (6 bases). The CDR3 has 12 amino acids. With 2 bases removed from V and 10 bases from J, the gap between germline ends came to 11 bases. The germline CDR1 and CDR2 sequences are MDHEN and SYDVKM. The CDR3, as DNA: TGTGCCAGCAGTTTAATGGACAGCATAGCTTTCTTT. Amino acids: CASSLMDSIAFF.

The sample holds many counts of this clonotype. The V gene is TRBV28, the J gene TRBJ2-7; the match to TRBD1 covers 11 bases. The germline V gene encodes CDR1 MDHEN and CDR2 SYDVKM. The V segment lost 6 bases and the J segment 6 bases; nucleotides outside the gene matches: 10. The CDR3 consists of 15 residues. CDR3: CASRPTGTGGLEQYF. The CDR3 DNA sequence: TGTGCCAGCAGACCTACCGGGACAGGGGGACTCGAGCAGTACTTC.

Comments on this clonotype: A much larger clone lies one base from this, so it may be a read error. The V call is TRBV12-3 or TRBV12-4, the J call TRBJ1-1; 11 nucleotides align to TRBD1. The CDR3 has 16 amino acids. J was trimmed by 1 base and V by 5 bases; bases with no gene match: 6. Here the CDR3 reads CASSPGQGATNTEAFF. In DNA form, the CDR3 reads TGTGCCAGCAGTCCCGGACAGGGGGCGACGAACACTGAAGCTTTCTTT.

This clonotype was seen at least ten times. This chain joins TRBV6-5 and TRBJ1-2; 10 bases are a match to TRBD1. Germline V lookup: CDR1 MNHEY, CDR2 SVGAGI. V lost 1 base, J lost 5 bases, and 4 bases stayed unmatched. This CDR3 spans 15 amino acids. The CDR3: CASSYYRTGGYGYTF. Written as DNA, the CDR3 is TGTGCCAGCAGTTACTACAGGACAGGGGGTTATGGCTACACCTTC.

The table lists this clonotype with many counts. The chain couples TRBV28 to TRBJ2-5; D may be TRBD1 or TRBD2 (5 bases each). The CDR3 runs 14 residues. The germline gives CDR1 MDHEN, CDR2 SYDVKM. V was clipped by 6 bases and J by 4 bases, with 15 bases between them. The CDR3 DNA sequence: TGTGCCAGCAGCCCCCCCGGGACGATAGAGACCCAGTACTTC. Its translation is CASSPPGTIETQYF.

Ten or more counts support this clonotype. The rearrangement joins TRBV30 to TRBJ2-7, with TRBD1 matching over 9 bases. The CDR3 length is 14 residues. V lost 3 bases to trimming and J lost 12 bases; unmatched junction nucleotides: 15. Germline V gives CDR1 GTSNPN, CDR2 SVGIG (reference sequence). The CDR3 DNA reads TGTGCCTGGAGCCACCGGGACAGGGAACCTATAGCGTACTTC. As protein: CAWSHRDREPIAYF.

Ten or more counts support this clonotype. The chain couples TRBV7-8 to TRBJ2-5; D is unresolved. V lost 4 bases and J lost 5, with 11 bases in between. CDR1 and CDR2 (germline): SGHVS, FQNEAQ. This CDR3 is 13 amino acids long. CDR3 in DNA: TGTGCCAGCAGCTCCGGCATGAGTGAGACCCAGTACTTC. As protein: CASSSGMSETQYF.

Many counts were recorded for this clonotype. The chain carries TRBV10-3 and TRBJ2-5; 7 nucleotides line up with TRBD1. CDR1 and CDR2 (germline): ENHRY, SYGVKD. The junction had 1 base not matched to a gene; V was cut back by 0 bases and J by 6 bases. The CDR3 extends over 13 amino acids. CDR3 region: CAISESTGQTQYF. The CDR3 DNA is TGTGCCATCAGTGAGTCGACAGGGCAGACCCAGTACTTC.

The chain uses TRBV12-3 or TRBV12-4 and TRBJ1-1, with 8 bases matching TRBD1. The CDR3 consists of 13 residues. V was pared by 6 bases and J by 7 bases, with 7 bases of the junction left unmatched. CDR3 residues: CASRSPGGVEAFF. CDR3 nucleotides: TGTGCCAGCAGGTCCCCAGGGGGCGTTGAAGCTTTCTTT.

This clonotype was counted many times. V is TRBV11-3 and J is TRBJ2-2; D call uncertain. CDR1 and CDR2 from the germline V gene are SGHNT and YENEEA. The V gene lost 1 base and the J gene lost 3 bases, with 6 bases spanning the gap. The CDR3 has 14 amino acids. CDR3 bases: TGTGCCAGCAGCTTAGCCCAGGACACCGGGGAGCTGTTTTTT. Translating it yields CASSLAQDTGELFF.

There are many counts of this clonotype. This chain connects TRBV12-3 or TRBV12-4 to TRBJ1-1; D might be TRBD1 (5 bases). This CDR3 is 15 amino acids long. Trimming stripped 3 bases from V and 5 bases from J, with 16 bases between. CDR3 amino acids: CASSLTGAVKTEAFF. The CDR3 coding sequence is TGTGCCAGCAGTTTGACCGGGGCCGTTAAAACTGAAGCTTTCTTT.